A selection of T cell receptor beta chains follows, all from one sample in a study of blood T cells in healthy people across ages. TCRdb redid the calling of the 5' RACE reads with MiXCR, one entry per CDR3 protein. Here the sample spans 650,000 or so distinct CDR3 sequences, 52% being singletons. The sequenced material came from blood. Receptors were obtained from a woman older than 75 in good health. CDR3s leave out the opening cysteine and the closing phenylalanine or tryptophan.

TRBJ2-5,TRBV4-2,ASSQDQGTGGERQY
TRBJ1-1,TRBV6-1,ASQEVVESEAF
TRBJ1-2,TRBV6-5,ASSSHPGGHGYGYT
TRBJ2-7,TRBV18,ASSPASMTVYEQY
TRBJ2-5,TRBV29-1,SVVRETQY
TRBJ2-1,TRBV7-2,ASSSLRTGVVAGAYNEQF
TRBJ2-1,TRBV20-1,SAITSGWNNEQF
TRBJ1-2,TRBV12-3/TRBV12-4,ASSQANYDYT
TRBJ2-1,TRBV20-1,SARGRGRGPMGEQF
TRBJ2-3,TRBV5-1,ASSLAGRGGSTDTQY
TRBJ2-1,TRBV6-4,ASSGRRGVYNEQF
TRBJ1-4,TRBV4-1,ASSQVGSGVGEKLF
TRBJ2-3,TRBV20-1,SATRLAGGNTDTQY